This TCR beta chain was recovered during a study of blood T cell repertoires in COVID-19. Study as a whole: The United States, Italy and Spain supplied acute and convalescent COVID-19 samples. PBMCs, B-cell-depleted T cells, or T cells provided the cDNA or gDNA that made up the material.

The CDR3 length is 13 residues. CDR1 SQVTM and CDR2 ANQGSEA come from the germline V gene. V was clipped by 6 bases and J by 2 bases; unmatched bases: 2. Per the authors' pipeline: Reference gene primers were amplified, and this amplification served to estimate nucleated cell counts. Libraries were prepared by immunoSEQ multiplex PCR; TCRdb keeps only in-frame clonotypes and omits some of them. V and J calls and clone size are those listed in that table; D and trimming were worked out from the DNA. Here the sample spans 200,000 to 250,000 clones, 85% to 90% being singletons. All enrollees were about 18 to 89 years old and from fewer than 30 US areas.

The receptor comes from a young woman in a cohort exposed to, infected with or recovered from COVID-19 (not recorded which). The chain has TRBV29-1 and TRBJ2-7, with 12 bases that match TRBD2. Sequenced: PBMCs or T cells enriched from blood (not recorded which). Here the CDR3 reads CSVASGGAYEQYF. The CDR3 DNA reads as TGCAGCGTGGCTAGCGGGGGGGCCTACGAGCAGTACTTC.